The clone carrying this TCR beta chain was seen at least ten times. The antigen is undetermined. The data stem from a study of glioma-infiltrating T cells. This CDR3 spans 13 amino acids. Germline V lookup: CDR1 DFQATT, CDR2 SNEGSKA (reference sequence). V lost 2 bases, J lost 9 bases, and 14 bases lay in between. Study results and limitations: Non-neoplastic patients had below-expected tissue-blood divergence, while all gliomas exceeded expectation. Tissue and blood shared very few CDR3 sequences.

TCR alpha and beta CDR3 regions were amplified from RNA using iRepertoire nested multiplex PCR. One-step reverse transcription and amplification started from approximately 100-400 ng of tissue mRNA or PBMC total RNA. Each CDR3 protein is one row after TCRdb ran MiXCR on the multiplex PCR reads. This sample has under 200,000 distinct CDR3 sequences, with approximately 30% found just once. The sequenced sample consisted of glioma tissue, nonneoplastic brain tissue, or PBMCs (not recorded which). The gene calls are TRBV20-1 and TRBJ2-1; D not certain. This sequence was found in a human donor with low-grade glioma or glioblastoma, undergoing nonglioma brain surgery, or in good health (not recorded which). DNA for the CDR3: TGCAGTGCTAGAAGACCAGCCGATGTTGAGCAGTTCTTC. It is translated as CSARRPADVEQFF.